These T cell receptor beta chains were read from a single sample in a study of T-cell reconstitution after alpha-beta-depleted transplantation in children. TCRdb re-called the PCR reads through MiXCR, storing one row per CDR3 protein. The profile covers about 830,000 distinct CDR3 sequences, with less than 20% appearing a single time and roughly 5% taken by the ten largest. The material sequenced was PBMCs, mostly from graft donor cells, taken 360 days after TCRalphabeta/CD19-depleted stem cell transplant. The origin of the receptors is a male patient aged 5 to 17 who had a stem cell transplant for acute lymphoblastic leukemia, so the T cells may come from the graft donor. Each CDR3 is given without its conserved first and last residue. The order of the fields is V gene, J gene, CDR3 protein.

v_gene: TRBV18
j_gene: TRBJ2-1
CDR3aa: ASSARDPRSYNEQF

v_gene: TRBV10-3
j_gene: TRBJ2-7
CDR3aa: AISRTGTNSYEQY

v_gene: TRBV12-3/TRBV12-4
j_gene: TRBJ2-7
CDR3aa: ASSLTELGVNEQY

v_gene: TRBV5-1
j_gene: TRBJ1-5
CDR3aa: ASSWGTGGYQPQH

v_gene: TRBV20-1
j_gene: TRBJ2-1
CDR3aa: SARGPPGYNEQF

v_gene: TRBV24-1
j_gene: TRBJ2-1
CDR3aa: ATSVLTSGRANEQF

v_gene: TRBV4-1
j_gene: TRBJ2-2
CDR3aa: ASRQGPGSTGELF

v_gene: TRBV7-8
j_gene: TRBJ2-1
CDR3aa: ASSLRLLNDEQF

v_gene: TRBV7-2
j_gene: TRBJ2-5
CDR3aa: ASSFALALQETQY

v_gene: TRBV4-2
j_gene: TRBJ2-7
CDR3aa: ASSQDRGLAGSYEQY

v_gene: TRBV4-1
j_gene: TRBJ2-7
CDR3aa: ASSPFPDSSYEQY

v_gene: TRBV6-5
j_gene: TRBJ2-3
CDR3aa: ASSYSVAGGRDTQY

v_gene: TRBV27
j_gene: TRBJ1-6
CDR3aa: ASSATGDSPLH

v_gene: TRBV5-1
j_gene: TRBJ2-1
CDR3aa: ASSRNREMSYNEQF

v_gene: TRBV12-3/TRBV12-4
j_gene: TRBJ1-1
CDR3aa: ASSFSWTWAF

v_gene: TRBV20-1
j_gene: TRBJ2-7
CDR3aa: SGGLAGVIYEQY

v_gene: TRBV11-2
j_gene: TRBJ2-3
CDR3aa: ASRSGPTGGLHTQY

v_gene: TRBV4-1
j_gene: TRBJ2-1
CDR3aa: ASSQVPLINNEQF

v_gene: TRBV12-3/TRBV12-4
j_gene: TRBJ2-1
CDR3aa: ASSLDRGQFYNEQF

v_gene: TRBV7-7
j_gene: TRBJ2-5
CDR3aa: ASSLGFRGQAETQY

v_gene: TRBV7-7
j_gene: TRBJ2-1
CDR3aa: ASSNGLASYNEQF

v_gene: TRBV20-1
j_gene: TRBJ2-1
CDR3aa: SAPHPPGNEQF

v_gene: TRBV4-2
j_gene: TRBJ2-3
CDR3aa: ASSQDGLGGTDTQY

v_gene: TRBV5-1
j_gene: TRBJ1-3
CDR3aa: ASSVSYRNSGNTIY

v_gene: TRBV24-1
j_gene: TRBJ2-3
CDR3aa: ATSGPRGNEPTDTQY

v_gene: TRBV20-1
j_gene: TRBJ2-1
CDR3aa: SARDPRLAAYNEQF

v_gene: TRBV19
j_gene: TRBJ1-6
CDR3aa: ASRSGTDLSSYNSPLH

v_gene: TRBV4-1
j_gene: TRBJ2-1
CDR3aa: ASSQEMVEQF

v_gene: TRBV7-2
j_gene: TRBJ2-3
CDR3aa: ASSLVGGADTQY